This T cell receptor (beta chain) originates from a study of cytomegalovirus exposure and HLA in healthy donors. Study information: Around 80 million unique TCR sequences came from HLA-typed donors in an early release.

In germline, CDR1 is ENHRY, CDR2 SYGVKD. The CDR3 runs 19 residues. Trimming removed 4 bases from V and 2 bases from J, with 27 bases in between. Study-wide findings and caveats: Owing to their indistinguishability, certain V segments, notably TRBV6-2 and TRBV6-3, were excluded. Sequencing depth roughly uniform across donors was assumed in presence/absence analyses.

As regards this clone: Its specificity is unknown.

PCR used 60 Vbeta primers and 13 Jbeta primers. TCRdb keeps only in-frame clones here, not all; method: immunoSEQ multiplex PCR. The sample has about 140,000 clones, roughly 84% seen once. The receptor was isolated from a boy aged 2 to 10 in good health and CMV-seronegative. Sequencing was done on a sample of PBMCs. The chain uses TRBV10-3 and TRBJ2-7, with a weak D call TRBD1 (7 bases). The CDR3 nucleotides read TGTGCCATCAGTGGGGGGACAGCCGCAGGACTACGATCCACCTACGAGCAGTACTTC. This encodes CAISGGTAAGLRSTYEQYF.